This T cell receptor (beta chain) originates from a study of follicular helper T cells after annual influenza vaccination. In the study overall: Across the 2013-2014, 2014-2015 and 2015-2016 vaccination seasons, some subjects were resampled. Broader study findings: Just roughly 9.5-20% of cells analyzed had recovered productive TCRB sequences. ICOS-CD38- cTfh most often held earlier Day 7 ICOS+CD38+ clones.

In its sample, this clone was seen a few times. Its target is not known. Noted time point: 2015-2016 season, pre-vaccination. ICOS+CD38+ and ICOS-CD38- fractions were sorted from non-naive CD4+CXCR5+PD-1+ cells. Sequencing used immunoSEQ multiplex PCR; TCRdb keeps in-frame clones, though not all of them. Counted here are around 1,700 clones, 80% to 85% occurring once; the ten biggest clones make up around 4.4%. Trimming took 3 bases from V and 4 from J, leaving 12 bases between them. The germline gives CDR1 SNHLY, CDR2 FYNNEI. The CDR3 sequence is 14 residues long. The sample was CXCR5+ CD38- circulating T follicular helper cells from blood, taken on the day of influenza vaccination. The sample's subset: circulating Tfh, non-naive CD4+CXCR5+PD-1+ (ICOS+CD38+ or ICOS-CD38-). The gene calls are TRBV2 and TRBJ1-2; maybe TRBD1 (6 bases). This TCR derives from an adult who received the influenza vaccine. CDR3 nucleotide sequence: TGTGCCAGCAGTGACGCGGGGGCGGCCTATGGCTACACCTTC. Translation: CASSDAGAAYGYTF. Full variable domain (outside the CDR3, taken from reference TRBV2 and TRBJ1-2): EPEVTQTPSHQVTQMGQEVILRCVPISNHLYFYWYRQILGQKVEFLVSFYNNEISEKSEIFDDQFSVERPDGSNFTLKIRSTKLEDSAMYFCASSDAGAAYGYTFGSGTRLTVV.